This TCR beta chain was found in a study of blood T cell repertoires in COVID-19. Study summary: Material from acute and convalescent COVID-19 was sourced from the United States, Italy and Spain. PBMCs, B-cell-depleted T cells, or T cells provided the cDNA or gDNA that made up the material.

V lost 1 base and J 2 bases, leaving 9 bases between the germline ends. Per the germline V gene, CDR1 is SGHAT and CDR2 is FQNNGV. The CDR3 is 14 amino acids. The authors' processing: It was from reference gene primer amplification that nucleated cell counts were estimated. Measured with immunoSEQ multiplex PCR; TCRdb has only the in-frame clones, and not every one. V, J and clone size reflect that table, while D and trimming were determined from the DNA. The sample holds roughly 80,000 clones, roughly 80% seen once. Material: peripheral blood. The source is a man between 45 and 60 years old with acute or convalescent COVID-19. V and J are TRBV11-2 and TRBJ2-7; D uncertain. The CDR3 sequence: CASSLAQVAYEQYF. The CDR3 nucleotides read TGTGCCAGCAGCTTAGCTCAGGTCGCCTACGAGCAGTACTTC. Full variable domain (outside the CDR3, taken from reference TRBV11-2 and TRBJ2-7): EAGVAQSPRYKIIEKRQSVAFWCNPISGHATLYWYQQILGQGPKLLIQFQNNGVVDDSQLPKDRFSAERLKGVDSTLKIQPAKLEDSAVYLCASSLAQVAYEQYFGPGTRLTVT.